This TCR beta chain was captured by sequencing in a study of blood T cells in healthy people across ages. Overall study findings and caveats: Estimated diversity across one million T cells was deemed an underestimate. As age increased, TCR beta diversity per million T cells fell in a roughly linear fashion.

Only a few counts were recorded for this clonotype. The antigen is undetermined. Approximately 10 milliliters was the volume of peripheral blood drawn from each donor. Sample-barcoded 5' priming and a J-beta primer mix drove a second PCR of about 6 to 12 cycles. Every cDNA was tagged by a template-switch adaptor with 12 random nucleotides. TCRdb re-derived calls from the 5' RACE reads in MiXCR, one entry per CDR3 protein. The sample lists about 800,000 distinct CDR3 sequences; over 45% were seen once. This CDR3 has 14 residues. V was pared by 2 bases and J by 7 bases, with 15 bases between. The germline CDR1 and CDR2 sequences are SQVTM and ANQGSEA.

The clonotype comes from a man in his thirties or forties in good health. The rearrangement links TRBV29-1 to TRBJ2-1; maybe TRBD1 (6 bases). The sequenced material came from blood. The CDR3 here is CSVESRGVVNEQFF. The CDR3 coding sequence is TGCAGCGTTGAATCCAGGGGAGTGGTAAATGAGCAGTTCTTC.